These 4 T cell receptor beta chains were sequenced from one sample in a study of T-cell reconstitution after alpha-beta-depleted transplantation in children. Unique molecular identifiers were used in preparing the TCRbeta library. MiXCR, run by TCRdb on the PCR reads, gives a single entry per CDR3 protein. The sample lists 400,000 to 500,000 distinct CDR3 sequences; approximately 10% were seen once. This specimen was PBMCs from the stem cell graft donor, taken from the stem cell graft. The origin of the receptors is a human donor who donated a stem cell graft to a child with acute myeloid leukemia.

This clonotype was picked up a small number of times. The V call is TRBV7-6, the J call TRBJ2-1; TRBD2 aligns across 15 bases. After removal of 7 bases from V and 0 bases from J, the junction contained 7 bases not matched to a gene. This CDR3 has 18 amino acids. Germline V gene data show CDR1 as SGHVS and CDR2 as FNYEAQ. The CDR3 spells CASTGLAGGVSSYNEQFF. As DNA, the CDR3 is TGTGCCAGCACGGGACTAGCGGGGGGCGTTAGCTCCTACAATGAGCAGTTCTTC.

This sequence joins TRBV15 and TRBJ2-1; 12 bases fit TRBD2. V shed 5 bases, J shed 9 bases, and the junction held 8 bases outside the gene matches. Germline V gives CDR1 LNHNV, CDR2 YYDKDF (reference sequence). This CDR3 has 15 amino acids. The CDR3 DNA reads TGTGCCACCAGCGCCCGGACTAGCGGGATTGCTGAGCAGTTCTTC. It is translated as CATSARTSGIAEQFF.

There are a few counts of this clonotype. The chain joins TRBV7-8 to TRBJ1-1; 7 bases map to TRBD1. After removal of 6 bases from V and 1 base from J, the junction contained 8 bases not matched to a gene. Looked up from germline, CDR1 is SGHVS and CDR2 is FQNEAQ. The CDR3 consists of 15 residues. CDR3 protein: CASRPGGAPNTEAFF. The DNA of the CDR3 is TGTGCCAGCAGACCAGGGGGGGCGCCGAACACTGAAGCTTTCTTT.

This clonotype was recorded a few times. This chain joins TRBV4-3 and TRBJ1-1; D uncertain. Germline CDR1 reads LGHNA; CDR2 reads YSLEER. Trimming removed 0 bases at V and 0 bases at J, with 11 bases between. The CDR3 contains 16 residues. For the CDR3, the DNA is TGCGCCAGCAGCCAAGACGGGGAGTCCATGAACACTGAAGCTTTCTTT. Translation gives CASSQDGESMNTEAFF.